This TCR beta chain was sequenced during a study of blood T cell repertoires in COVID-19. The method was immunoSEQ multiplex PCR; TCRdb's version includes in-frame clones alone and lacks a portion of them. There are approximately 290,000 clones in the sample; 80% to 90% occur only once, and roughly 4% lies in the top ten. This clone was picked up a small number of times. Germline loops: CDR1 MDHEN, CDR2 SYDVKM. The V segment lost 4 bases and the J segment 2 bases; nucleotides outside the gene matches: 1. This CDR3 has 14 residues. Recovery meant two consecutive negative NP/OP PCR tests, professional clearance, or resolved symptoms.

The source is a woman younger than 45 who had recovered from COVID-19. What was sequenced was PBMCs or T cells enriched from blood (not recorded which). V and J are TRBV28 and TRBJ1-3, with 8 bases lining up with TRBD1. CDR3 sequence: CASSWTGPGNTIYF. The DNA of the CDR3 is TGTGCCAGCAGTTGGACAGGGCCTGGAAACACCATATATTTT.